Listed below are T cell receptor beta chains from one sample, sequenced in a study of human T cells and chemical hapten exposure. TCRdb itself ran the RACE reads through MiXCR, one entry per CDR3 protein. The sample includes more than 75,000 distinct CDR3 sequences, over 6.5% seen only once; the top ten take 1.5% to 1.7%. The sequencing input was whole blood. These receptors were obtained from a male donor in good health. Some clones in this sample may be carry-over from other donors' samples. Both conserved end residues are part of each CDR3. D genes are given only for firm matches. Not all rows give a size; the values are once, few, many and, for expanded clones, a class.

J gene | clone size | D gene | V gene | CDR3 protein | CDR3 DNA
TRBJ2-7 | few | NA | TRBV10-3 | CAIRMVREGDSYEQYF | TGTGCCATCAGGATGGTAAGAGAGGGCGACTCCTACGAGCAGTACTTC
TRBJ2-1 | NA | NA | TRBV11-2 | CASSLAGSSYNEQFF | TGTGCCAGCAGCTTAGCGGGATCTTCCTACAATGAGCAGTTCTTC
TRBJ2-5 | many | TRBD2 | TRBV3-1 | CASSHPGLAEQETQYF | TGTGCCAGCAGCCATCCGGGACTAGCGGAACAAGAGACCCAGTACTTC
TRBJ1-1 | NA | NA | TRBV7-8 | CASSLWSGVNRGSMNTEAFF | TGTGCCAGCAGCTTATGGTCAGGGGTCAATAGGGGATCTATGAACACTGAAGCTTTCTTT
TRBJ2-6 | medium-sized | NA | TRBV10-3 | CAISVTGTDNLGANVLTF | TGTGCCATCAGTGTGACCGGGACGGATAACCTCGGGGCCAACGTCCTGACTTTC
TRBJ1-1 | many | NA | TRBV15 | CATSRGRKGTEAFF | TGTGCCACCAGCAGAGGCAGGAAGGGTACTGAAGCTTTCTTT
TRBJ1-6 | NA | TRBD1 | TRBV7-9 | CASSLEQGGSYNSPLHF | TGTGCCAGCAGCTTGGAACAGGGGGGGTCCTATAATTCACCCCTCCACTTT
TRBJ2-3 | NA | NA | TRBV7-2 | CASSLVGAGQDTQYF | TGTGCCAGCAGCTTAGTCGGGGCCGGTCAGGATACGCAGTATTTT
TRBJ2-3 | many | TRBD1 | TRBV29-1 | CSVEGGQGTDTQYF | TGCAGCGTTGAAGGGGGACAGGGAACAGATACGCAGTATTTT
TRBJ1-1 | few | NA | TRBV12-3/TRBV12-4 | CASSLDGLRNTEAFF | TGTGCCAGCAGTTTAGATGGCCTCCGGAACACTGAAGCTTTCTTT
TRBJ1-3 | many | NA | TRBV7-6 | CASSLGSGNTIYF | TGTGCCAGCAGCTTAGGGTCTGGAAACACCATATATTTT
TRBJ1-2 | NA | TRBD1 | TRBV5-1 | CASSGGTGNYGYTF | TGCGCCAGCAGCGGGGGGACAGGGAACTATGGCTACACCTTC
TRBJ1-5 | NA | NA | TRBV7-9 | CASSRDRLSNQPQHF | TGTGCCAGCAGTCGCGACAGGCTTAGCAATCAGCCCCAGCATTTT